Below, 4 T cell receptor beta chains from the same sample are listed, as sequenced in a study of T-cell memory formation after mild COVID-19. Each CDR3 protein is one row after TCRdb ran MiXCR on the 5' RACE reads. The data contain roughly 450,000 distinct CDR3 sequences, roughly 18% of them singletons. The sequenced sample consisted of PBMCs or a T cell subset sorted from them (not recorded which). Every receptor here comes from an adult woman who had mild COVID-19 (a few samples of this study predate the infection). Cell type and time point are not known.

The rearrangement uses TRBV20-1 and TRBJ1-2; weak D call: TRBD1 (5 bases). The V end was cut by 0 bases, the J end by 6 bases, with 17 bases between. CDR3 length: 15 amino acids. Germline loops: CDR1 DFQATT, CDR2 SNEGSKA (reference sequence). Written as DNA, the CDR3 is TGCAGTGCTAGAGACTGGGGCACGAGAGGGAATGGCTACACCTTC. Encoded protein: CSARDWGTRGNGYTF.

The rearrangement links TRBV12-3 or TRBV12-4 to TRBJ2-7, with TRBD1 matching 9 bases. This CDR3 spans 16 amino acids. V was clipped by 5 bases and J by 5 bases; unmatched bases: 13. CDR3 residues: CASSPRFGTGSHEQYF. The CDR3 DNA reads TGTGCCAGCAGTCCCCGCTTTGGGACAGGGAGTCACGAGCAGTACTTC.

This clonotype was recorded a few times. The J gene is TRBJ1-6, the V gene TRBV7-9; TRBD1 matches at 8 bases. From germline, CDR1 is SEHNR and CDR2 FQNEAQ (reference sequence). CDR3 length: 15 residues. V lost 5 bases and J lost 5; bases outside the gene matches: 5. The CDR3 here is CASSLGTGDNSPLHF. The CDR3 DNA is TGTGCCAGCAGCCTCGGGACAGGAGATAATTCACCCCTCCACTTT.

The rearrangement joins TRBV18 to TRBJ2-5; 7 bases fit TRBD1. The CDR3 is 14 amino acids. J gave up 8 bases and V 3 bases, and 9 bases lay outside the gene matches. In germline, CDR1 is KGHSH, CDR2 LQKENI. The CDR3 nucleotides are TGTGCCAGCTCACCGTACAGGGGACCAGGAACCCAGTACTTC. Protein sequence: CASSPYRGPGTQYF.